Below are 6 T cell receptor beta chains sequenced from a single sample in a study of neurological immune-mediated disorders. One entry per CDR3 protein, called by TCRdb with MiXCR from the 5' RACE reads. The sample comprises under 90,000 distinct CDR3 sequences, around 9.9% of which are singletons, and approximately 1.5% rests with the top ten. Sequenced: PBMCs. The receptor source for this set is a man between 50 and 59 years old in good health.

The V call is TRBV5-1, the J call TRBJ2-7; maybe TRBD1 (6 bases). The germline V and J ends were trimmed by 7 bases and 2 bases, with 13 bases remaining between them. Germline CDR1 reads SGHRS; CDR2 reads YFSETQ. The CDR3 loop spans 13 amino acids. The CDR3 spells CASRGTTTYEQYF. The CDR3, as DNA: TGCGCCAGCCGAGGGACAACAACCTACGAGCAGTACTTC.

In this sample, this clonotype turned up many times. This chain links TRBV12-3 or TRBV12-4 with TRBJ2-3, with D possibly TRBD1 on 7 matching bases. V dropped 8 bases and J dropped 2 bases, with 11 bases sitting between them. The CDR3 has 13 amino acids. The CDR3 nucleotides are TGTGCCAGCGGAGGGGGCAACACAGATACGCAGTATTTT. Translated, it gives CASGGGNTDTQYF.

This clonotype occurred many times. The rearrangement joins TRBV24-1 to TRBJ2-3; 8 nucleotides align to TRBD2. Germline lookup yields CDR1 KGHDR and CDR2 SFDVKD. The V segment lost 5 bases and the J segment 0 bases; nucleotides outside the gene matches: 9. This CDR3 is built from 17 residues. The CDR3 is CATSVPSGGASTDTQYF. In DNA form, the CDR3 reads TGTGCCACCAGTGTCCCCAGCGGGGGAGCAAGCACAGATACGCAGTATTTT.

Ten or more counts support this clonotype. The chain carries TRBV9 and TRBJ1-4; TRBD1 aligns across 8 bases. Germline values: CDR1 SGDLS, CDR2 YYNGEE. J gave up 3 bases and V 2 bases, and 3 bases lay outside the gene matches. The CDR3 extends over 15 amino acids. The CDR3 here is CASSVDRGPNEKLFF. The CDR3 coding sequence is TGTGCCAGCAGCGTCGACAGGGGACCTAATGAAAAACTGTTTTTT.

This clonotype was detected only a few times. The rearrangement joins TRBV9 to TRBJ2-6; D possibly corresponds to TRBD1 (6 bases). The length of the CDR3 is 18 residues. V lost 4 bases, J lost 0 bases, and 17 bases lay in between. CDR1 and CDR2 from the germline V gene are SGDLS and YYNGEE. CDR3 nucleotide sequence: TGTGCCAGCAGCCCGAGGGACACTAGACCCTCTGGGGCCAACGTCCTGACTTTC. Translating gives CASSPRDTRPSGANVLTF.

In this sample, this clonotype turned up many times. The rearrangement uses TRBV20-1 and TRBJ2-7; D may be TRBD2 (7 bases). Germline loops: CDR1 DFQATT, CDR2 SNEGSKA (reference sequence). This CDR3 spans 14 amino acids. The ends were cut back, 5 bases at V and 4 bases at J, with 18 bases in the middle. The CDR3 bases are TGCAGTGCTCCCTCGGGCGGGGGCTTTTACGAGCAGTACTTC. It specifies CSAPSGGGFYEQYF.